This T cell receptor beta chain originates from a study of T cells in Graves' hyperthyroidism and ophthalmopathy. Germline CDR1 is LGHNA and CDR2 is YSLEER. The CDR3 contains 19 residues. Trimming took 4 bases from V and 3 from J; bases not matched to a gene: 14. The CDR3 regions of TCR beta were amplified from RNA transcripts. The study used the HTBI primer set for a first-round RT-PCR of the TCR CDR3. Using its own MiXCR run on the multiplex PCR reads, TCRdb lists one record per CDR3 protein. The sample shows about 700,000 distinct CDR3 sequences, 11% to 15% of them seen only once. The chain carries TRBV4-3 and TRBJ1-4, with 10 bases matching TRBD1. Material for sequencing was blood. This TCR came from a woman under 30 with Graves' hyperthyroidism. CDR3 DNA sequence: TGCGCCAGCAGCCTATCTTCCGGGACAGGGGCTTTTGCTAATGAAAAACTGTTTTTT. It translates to CASSLSSGTGAFANEKLFF.